The TCR beta chain under discussion was sequenced for a study of identical twins. The V end lost 6 bases, the J end lost 4 bases, and 13 bases lay between the germline ends. The CDR3 consists of 14 residues. Study-level findings and limits: Possibly, invariant MAIT and iNKT cells partly confounded zero-insertion analyses. Alpha sequences out of frame and shared by twins had excess low generation probability.

Template switching added a universal primer site, and cDNA bore unique molecular identifiers. Each CDR3 protein gets one entry after TCRdb re-called the 5' RACE reads with MiXCR. The sample gives 400,000 to 500,000 distinct CDR3 sequences, roughly an eighth of which show up once; more than 0.8% is in the top ten. Concerning this clonotype: Its antigen is undetermined.

These sequences were also reported in another study, on yellow fever vaccine responses in identical twins.

Sequenced material: CD4+ T cells sorted from blood. The rearrangement uses TRBV12-3 or TRBV12-4 and TRBJ2-1; TRBD2 might be the D (6 bases). The origin of this receptor is a woman aged 18-29 years in good health. The CDR3 sequence: CASRYSGIYNEQFF. CDR3 nucleotide sequence: TGTGCCAGCAGATATAGCGGCATTTACAATGAGCAGTTCTTC.